Listed here are 21 T cell receptor beta chains from one sample, sequenced in a study of cytomegalovirus exposure and HLA in healthy donors. Researchers ran the PCR with 60 Vbeta and 13 Jbeta primers. The protocol was immunoSEQ multiplex PCR, while the TCRdb copy is restricted to in-frame clones and leaves out a portion. The sample lists about 180,000 clones; 70% to 85% were seen once. Material: PBMCs. The origin of the receptors is a man aged 18 to 29 in good health and CMV-seronegative.

The chain links TRBV5-6 to TRBJ2-2; D gene ambiguous. Per the germline V gene, CDR1 is SGHDT and CDR2 is YYEEEE. This CDR3 contains 15 residues. Deletions cut 0 bases from V and 1 base from J, with 7 bases between. The CDR3 protein is CASSLVRVNTGELFF. The DNA for the CDR3 is TGTGCCAGCAGCTTGGTTCGCGTGAACACCGGGGAGCTGTTTTTT.

CDR3 loop: CASGRQGDYGYTF. In DNA form, the CDR3 reads TGTGCCAGCGGCCGACAGGGTGACTATGGCTACACCTTC. The chain couples TRBV27 to TRBJ1-2, with TRBD1 matching over 7 bases. The trim removed 8 bases at V and 3 bases at J, leaving 6 bases unmatched. The germline V gene encodes CDR1 MNHEY and CDR2 SMNVEV (reference sequence). CDR3 length: 13 amino acids.

This clone has just a few counts. The chain carries TRBV6-1 and TRBJ2-3; D is perhaps TRBD2 (6 bases). The CDR3 is made up of 14 amino acids. CDR1 MNHNS and CDR2 SASEGT come from the germline V gene. Trimming pared 0 bases from V and 2 bases from J, leaving 6 bases between. Here the CDR3 reads CASSEAGLTDTQYF. DNA for the CDR3: TGTGCCAGCAGTGAAGCGGGACTCACAGATACGCAGTATTTT.

The rearrangement uses TRBV19 and TRBJ1-2; possibly TRBD1 for D (6 bases). The germline CDR1 and CDR2 sequences are LNHDA and SQIVND (reference sequence). The V end was cut by 3 bases, the J end by 5 bases, with 19 bases between. This CDR3 spans 16 amino acids. The CDR3 protein is CASSILRATGPYGYTF. In nucleotides, the CDR3 is TGTGCCAGTAGTATCCTCAGAGCGACAGGCCCGTATGGCTACACCTTC.

The chain has TRBV7-9 and TRBJ2-5; D might be TRBD2 (6 bases). Germline CDR1 SEHNR, CDR2 FQNEAQ (reference sequence). Trimming left V 5 bases short and J 5 bases short, with 21 bases between. The CDR3 has 16 amino acids. The CDR3 is CASSPGDEVFPETQYF. CDR3 DNA: TGTGCCAGCAGCCCGGGGGACGAAGTTTTTCCGGAGACCCAGTACTTC.

V and J are TRBV7-2 and TRBJ2-5, with D uncertain. Trimming shortened V by 1 base and J by 4 bases, and 10 bases separated the two germline ends. This CDR3 contains 14 residues. Germline V gives CDR1 SGHTA, CDR2 FQGNSA. For the CDR3, the DNA is TGTGCCAGCAGCTTAGTCACGGTGTCAGAGACCCAGTACTTC. It is translated as CASSLVTVSETQYF.

The chain is built from TRBV4-1 and TRBJ1-2; no definite D call. V lost 3 bases to trimming and J lost 14 bases, with 16 bases between them. This CDR3 spans 12 amino acids. Germline values: CDR1 MGHRA, CDR2 YSYEKL. DNA of the CDR3: TGCGCCAGCAGCCAGGTGGGTGGAGCCTCTACCTTC. It encodes CASSQVGGASTF.

Details on this clone: A read error is the likely source, as a far larger clone sits one nucleotide away. This chain connects TRBV6-5 to TRBJ2-7, with D possibly matching TRBD1 (6 bases). The CDR3 sequence is 13 residues long. CDR1 is MNHEY, CDR2 SVGAGI, per germline. CDR3: CASSHRDGYEHYF. CDR3 in DNA: TGTGCCAGCAGTCACAGGGATGGGTACGAGCACTACTTC.

This chain joins TRBV19 and TRBJ2-1; TRBD1 might be the D (6 bases). In germline, CDR1 is LNHDA, CDR2 SQIVND (reference sequence). The CDR3 consists of 13 residues. Trimming stripped 6 bases from V and 4 bases from J, with 10 bases between. In DNA form, the CDR3 reads TGTGCCAGTAGCATCGGACAGTACAATGAGCAGTTCTTC. Amino acids: CASSIGQYNEQFF.

This chain connects TRBV7-8 to TRBJ2-3; TRBD2 aligns across 14 bases. Germline loops: CDR1 SGHVS, CDR2 FQNEAQ. The CDR3 is 20 residues long. V lost 3 bases, J lost 6 bases, and 17 bases stayed unmatched. The CDR3 protein is CASSFYRAGLAGARRDTQYF. The CDR3 DNA reads as TGTGCCAGCAGCTTCTATCGGGCGGGACTAGCGGGGGCCAGAAGGGATACGCAGTATTTT.

The V and J genes are TRBV7-2 and TRBJ2-7, with 13 bases matching TRBD2. V was clipped by 5 bases and J by 3 bases; unmatched bases: 4. This CDR3 has 15 amino acids. Germline CDR1 and CDR2: SGHTA and FQGNSA. In DNA, the CDR3 is TGTGCCAGCAGCCCAGGACTAGCGGGAGACTACGAGCAGTACTTC. Amino acid sequence: CASSPGLAGDYEQYF.

This rearrangement joins TRBV7-8 to TRBJ2-1; D not certain. Germline CDR1 SGHVS, CDR2 FQNEAQ. This CDR3 has 12 residues. V was shortened by 5 bases and J by 7 bases, with 9 bases between the two germline ends. As DNA, the CDR3 is TGTGCCAGCAGCCCCCCGAGTAATGAGCAGTTCTTC. Translation: CASSPPSNEQFF.

The chain couples TRBV4-3 to TRBJ2-5; TRBD1 agrees at 11 bases. The germline V gene has CDR1 LGHNA and CDR2 YSLEER. This CDR3 has 14 amino acids. With 6 bases clipped from V and 2 bases from J, the junction kept 2 bases outside the gene matches. This CDR3 is CASSWDRGQETQYF. The DNA for the CDR3 is TGCGCCAGCAGTTGGGACAGGGGGCAAGAGACCCAGTACTTC.

The J gene is TRBJ1-6, the V gene TRBV5-6, with a weak D call TRBD1 (5 bases). The germline V gene has CDR1 SGHDT and CDR2 YYEEEE. This CDR3 comprises 15 residues. The V end was cut by 3 bases, the J end by 9 bases, with 16 bases between. CDR3 region: CASSSYWGVASPLHF. The DNA of the CDR3 is TGTGCCAGCAGCTCTTATTGGGGGGTTGCTTCACCCCTCCACTTT.

The rearrangement links TRBV7-2 to TRBJ1-3; D is undetermined. This CDR3 is built from 12 residues. The germline V and J ends were trimmed by 5 bases and 5 bases, with 7 bases remaining between them. Germline V gene data show CDR1 as SGHTA and CDR2 as FQGNSA. Written as DNA, the CDR3 is TGTGCCAGCAGCGCAGACAGAAACACCATATATTTT. This codes for CASSADRNTIYF. Filled out from reference TRBV7-2 and TRBJ1-3, the complete variable domain reads GAGVSQSPSNKVTEKGKDVELRCDPISGHTALYWYRQSLGQGLEFLIYFQGNSAPDKSGLPSDRFSAERTGGSVSTLTIQRTQQEDSAVYLCASSADRNTIYFGEGSWLTVV.

The chain recombines TRBV5-8 with TRBJ1-1, with 10 bases fitting TRBD1. Losses at the gene ends were 4 bases for V and 3 bases for J; bases not matched to a gene: 9. This CDR3 is built from 16 residues. In germline, CDR1 is SGHTS, CDR2 YDEGEE. The chain's CDR3 is CASSNRDRGIYTEAFF. The DNA for the CDR3 is TGTGCCAGCAGCAACCGGGACAGGGGCATTTACACTGAAGCTTTCTTT.

The chain couples TRBV7-2 to TRBJ1-2; D uncertain. V was trimmed by 0 bases and J by 0 bases, leaving 11 bases between them. The CDR3 has 16 residues. CDR1 SGHTA and CDR2 FQGNSA come from the germline V gene. The CDR3 protein is CASSLANQRSNYGYTF. In nucleotides, the CDR3 is TGTGCCAGCAGCTTAGCGAACCAGCGCTCTAACTATGGCTACACCTTC. Supplemented by reference TRBV7-2 and TRBJ1-2, the full variable domain reads GAGVSQSPSNKVTEKGKDVELRCDPISGHTALYWYRQSLGQGLEFLIYFQGNSAPDKSGLPSDRFSAERTGGSVSTLTIQRTQQEDSAVYLCASSLANQRSNYGYTFGSGTRLTVV.

The chain combines TRBV21-1 with TRBJ1-1; the table's D call, TRBD1, was not checked against the DNA. TRBV21-1 is labeled a pseudogene. The CDR3 consists of 15 residues. CDR3 sequence (DNA): TGTGCCAGCAGACGAGACAGGGAGATGAACACTGAAGCTTTCTTT. Protein sequence: CASRRDREMNTEAFF.

This chain joins TRBV6-6 and TRBJ2-1, with a tentative D call TRBD1 (6 bases). The CDR3 covers 14 residues. V was trimmed by 6 bases and J by 8 bases, leaving 17 bases between them. Germline V CDR1 and CDR2: MNHNY, SVGAGI (reference sequence). Here the CDR3 DNA reads TGTGCCAGCAGCCTACAGGGAGATACGGATGAGCAGTTCTTC. Translating gives CASSLQGDTDEQFF.

The chain links TRBV7-2 to TRBJ1-4; D not resolved. V lost 4 bases, J lost 8 bases, and 29 bases lay in between. This CDR3 region has 19 residues. Germline V gene data show CDR1 as SGHTA and CDR2 as FQGNSA. The CDR3 sequence is CASSSVGIQYGAGREKLFF. CDR3 DNA sequence: TGTGCCAGCAGCTCTGTAGGGATTCAGTATGGAGCCGGGAGGGAAAAACTGTTTTTT.

This rearrangement joins TRBV11-2 to TRBJ2-2; TRBD2 agrees at 7 bases. V lost 5 bases and J lost 7; bases outside the gene matches: 1. The CDR3 runs to 12 residues. Germline V gene lookup returns CDR1 SGHAT and CDR2 FQNNGV. CDR3 sequence: CASSPGGGELFF. CDR3 nucleotides: TGTGCCAGCAGCCCGGGAGGCGGGGAGCTGTTTTTT. The full variable domain, completed using reference TRBV11-2 and TRBJ2-2, is EAGVAQSPRYKIIEKRQSVAFWCNPISGHATLYWYQQILGQGPKLLIQFQNNGVVDDSQLPKDRFSAERLKGVDSTLKIQPAKLEDSAVYLCASSPGGGELFFGEGSRLTVL.